Below, 17 T cell receptor beta chains from the same sample are listed, as sequenced in a study of vaccination effects on CD4 cells after COVID-19. In the ViraFEST assay, antigen-specific CD4+ clonotypes were identified by expansion after peptide-pool stimulation. Subsequent to a culture period of 10 days, CD4+ T cells were isolated. The person had a PCR-confirmed SARS-CoV-2 infection during March to December 2020. Clones were read by immunoSEQ multiplex PCR, and TCRdb kept only the in-frame ones, dropping some. The sample holds around 49,000 clones, roughly two thirds seen once. For these receptors, no antigen is known. Sample: CD4+ T cells from PBMCs cultured with a peptide pool, taken before COVID-19 vaccination. The receptors come from a human donor who had a prior SARS-CoV-2 infection.

J is TRBJ2-1 and V is TRBV15; D might be TRBD2 (5 bases). This CDR3 is built from 13 residues. Per germline, CDR1 LNHNV and CDR2 YYDKDF (reference sequence). V was shortened by 0 bases and J by 12 bases, with 12 bases between the two germline ends. CDR3 nucleotides: TGTGCCACCAGCAGAGATGGACGGGATGGGCAGTTCTTC. It is translated as CATSRDGRDGQFF.

The CDR3 DNA sequence: TGTGCCTGGAGTGTAGTGGGGCGGGAGACCCAGTACTTC. It translates to CAWSVVGRETQYF. The V gene is TRBV30, the J gene TRBJ2-5; D might be TRBD1 (5 bases). The germline gives CDR1 GTSNPN, CDR2 SVGIG (reference sequence). The length of the CDR3 is 13 residues. Trimming cost V 0 bases and J 5 bases, with 10 bases left between them.

This clone was observed a few times. The rearrangement links TRBV6-2 or TRBV6-3 to TRBJ1-2; D ambiguous. Trimming removed 1 base at V and 4 bases at J, with 7 bases between. Germline V gene lookup returns CDR1 MNHEY and CDR2 SVGEGT. CDR3 length equals 13 residues. The CDR3 sequence is CASSYWAGYGYTF. The CDR3, as DNA: TGTGCCAGCAGTTACTGGGCGGGCTATGGCTACACCTTC.

The chain couples TRBV20-1 to TRBJ2-3; the D gene is possibly TRBD1 (5 bases). CDR1 is DFQATT, CDR2 SNEGSKA, per germline (reference sequence). CDR3 length: 14 residues. The V end was cut by 3 bases, the J end by 6 bases, with 16 bases between. CDR3 sequence: CSASLLSGKDTQYF. The DNA of the CDR3 is TGCAGTGCTAGTTTGCTATCAGGGAAGGATACGCAGTATTTT.

The rearrangement uses TRBV6-5 and TRBJ2-7; D not certain. V dropped 2 bases and J dropped 6 bases, with 5 bases sitting between them. This CDR3 has 11 residues. CDR1 MNHEY and CDR2 SVGAGI come from the germline V gene. CDR3 sequence (DNA): TGTGCCAGCAGTTACAGGGCCGAGCAGTACTTC. This translates into CASSYRAEQYF.

The chain uses TRBV27 and TRBJ2-7; no clear D gene. The germline V gene has CDR1 MNHEY and CDR2 SMNVEV (reference sequence). The V and J ends lost 5 bases and 0 bases respectively, with 8 bases between them. There are 13 residues in the CDR3. The CDR3 here is CASSLKASYEQYF. The CDR3 DNA is TGTGCCAGCAGTCTTAAGGCCTCCTACGAGCAGTACTTC.

V and J are TRBV5-8 and TRBJ1-6; D may be TRBD1 (6 bases). Germline V gives CDR1 SGHTS, CDR2 YDEGEE. The CDR3 consists of 14 residues. Trimming pared 0 bases from V and 10 bases from J, leaving 11 bases between. The CDR3 protein is CASSLVQGLSPLHF. CDR3 nucleotides: TGTGCCAGCAGCTTGGTTCAGGGGCTATCACCCCTCCACTTT. Drawing the rest from reference TRBV5-8 and TRBJ1-6, the complete variable domain is EAGVTQSPTHLIKTRGQQATLRCSPISGHTSVYWYQQALGLGLQFLLWYDEGEERNRGNFPPRFSGRQFPNYSSELNVNALELEDSALYLCASSLVQGLSPLHFGNGTRLTVT.

The chain recombines TRBV27 with TRBJ2-4, with 9 bases fitting TRBD1. CDR3 size: 13 residues. Germline V gene lookup returns CDR1 MNHEY and CDR2 SMNVEV (reference sequence). J was trimmed by 8 bases and V by 5 bases; bases with no gene match: 4. CDR3 nucleotides: TGTGCCAGCAGTAGGACAGGGGAGGACATTCAGTACTTC. Its protein is CASSRTGEDIQYF.

The chain has TRBV12-5 and TRBJ2-2, with D uncertain. V lost 8 bases, J lost 1 base, and 8 bases lay in between. The CDR3 covers 13 residues. Germline loops: CDR1 LGHNT, CDR2 FRNRAP. CDR3 nucleotides: TGTGCTAGTTCTAGGAGGAACACCGGGGAGCTGTTTTTT. Translated, it gives CASSRRNTGELFF.

This chain joins TRBV4-2 and TRBJ2-5, with unresolved D. Germline assignment: CDR1 LGHNA and CDR2 YNFKEQ. The V and J ends lost 1 base and 2 bases respectively, with 8 bases between them. The length of the CDR3 is 14 residues. The CDR3 loop is CASSQGAVQETQYF. CDR3 coding DNA: TGTGCCAGCAGCCAAGGTGCTGTTCAAGAGACCCAGTACTTC.

The rearrangement links TRBV30 to TRBJ1-2; D not certain. Germline loops: CDR1 GTSNPN, CDR2 SVGIG (reference sequence). With 1 base removed from V and 4 bases from J, the gap between germline ends came to 4 bases. The CDR3 is 11 residues long. The CDR3 here is CAWSEFYGYTF. DNA for the CDR3: TGTGCCTGGAGTGAGTTCTATGGCTACACCTTC.

V and J are TRBV9 and TRBJ2-5; no reliable D call. Germline values: CDR1 SGDLS, CDR2 YYNGEE. Trimming pared 4 bases from V and 3 bases from J, leaving 19 bases between. The CDR3 is 16 amino acids. The DNA of the CDR3 is TGTGCCAGCAGCCCAAACATGGGTGGTGGAAAAGAGACCCAGTACTTC. This gives the protein CASSPNMGGGKETQYF.

In this sample, this clone turned up a few times. This chain links TRBV4-3 with TRBJ1-1, with D maybe TRBD1 (6 bases). Trimming shortened V by 2 bases and J by 5 bases, and 15 bases separated the two germline ends. The CDR3 consists of 15 residues. Germline V CDR1 and CDR2: LGHNA, YSLEER. The CDR3 DNA reads TGCGCCAGCAGCCAATATACAGGGTTGATGACTGAAGCTTTCTTT. It encodes CASSQYTGLMTEAFF.

The chain has TRBV10-3 and TRBJ1-5; the D is unclear. This CDR3 spans 13 amino acids. The germline gives CDR1 ENHRY, CDR2 SYGVKD. The V end lost 4 bases, the J end lost 6 bases, and 10 bases lay between the germline ends. CDR3 nucleotide sequence: TGTGCCATCAGTGTTACATTGAGTCAGCCCCAGCATTTT. Protein product: CAISVTLSQPQHF.

This chain joins TRBV5-1 and TRBJ2-3; D is perhaps TRBD2 (5 bases). The germline V and J ends were trimmed by 1 base and 3 bases, with 9 bases remaining between them. Germline V gene sequence: CDR1 SGHRS, CDR2 YFSETQ. The CDR3 is 14 amino acids. This chain's CDR3 is CASSLRGWTDTQYF. The CDR3, as DNA: TGCGCCAGCAGCTTGCGAGGGTGGACAGATACGCAGTATTTT. Full variable domain (rest looked up from reference TRBV5-1 and TRBJ2-3): KAGVTQTPRYLIKTRGQQVTLSCSPISGHRSVSWYQQTPGQGLQFLFEYFSETQRNKGNFPGRFSGRQFSNSRSEMNVSTLELGDSALYLCASSLRGWTDTQYFGPGTRLTVL.

The V gene is TRBV29-1, the J gene TRBJ2-2, with TRBD2 matching 8 bases. The V and J ends lost 6 bases and 7 bases, in that order; junction bases with no gene match: 7. This CDR3 has 13 amino acids. Germline V gene data show CDR1 as SQVTM and CDR2 as ANQGSEA. The CDR3 nucleotides are TGCAGCGTAGGCAAGCGGGAGTTCGGGGAGCTGTTTTTT. Translating gives CSVGKREFGELFF.

The V call is TRBV7-2, the J call TRBJ2-7; possibly TRBD2 for D (5 bases). CDR1 and CDR2 (germline): SGHTA, FQGNSA. The ends were cut back, 5 bases at V and 4 bases at J, with 12 bases in the middle. This CDR3 has 13 residues. The CDR3 loop reads CASSESRGYEQYF. CDR3 nucleotides: TGTGCCAGCAGCGAAAGTCGGGGTTACGAGCAGTACTTC.